These 29 T cell receptor beta chains were all obtained from the same sample, sequenced in a study of T-cell reconstitution after alpha-beta-depleted transplantation in children. Study-wide results and caveats: When one year had passed after transplant, most T-cell counts and diversity came from newly produced T cells.

No antigen is known for these receptors. Unique molecular identifiers were used in preparing the TCRbeta library. One entry per CDR3 protein results from TCRdb running MiXCR on the PCR reads. The sample consists of a few hundred thousand distinct CDR3 sequences, roughly 7.8% of them appearing once. Here the sequenced sample was peripheral blood, taken 360 days after TCRalphabeta/CD19-depleted stem cell transplant. Receptor source: a female patient between 2 and 15 years old who had a stem cell transplant for Fanconi anemia, so the T cells may come from the graft donor.

At least ten counts were recorded for this clonotype. This chain links TRBV7-9 with TRBJ2-2; possible D gene TRBD2, 5 bases. The CDR3 consists of 15 residues. Per the germline V gene, CDR1 is SEHNR and CDR2 is FQNEAQ (reference sequence). The V and J ends lost 2 bases and 6 bases respectively, with 13 bases between them. The CDR3 bases are TGTGCCAGCAGCTTAACGGCCGGGGTGGCCGGGGAGCTGTTTTTT. This gives the protein CASSLTAGVAGELFF. Using reference TRBV7-9 and TRBJ2-2 for the parts outside the CDR3, the full variable domain is DTGVSQNPRHKITKRGQNVTFRCDPISEHNRLYWYRQTLGQGPEFLTYFQNEAQLEKSRLLSDRFSAERPKGSFSTLEIQRTEQGDSAMYLCASSLTAGVAGELFFGEGSRLTVL.

This clonotype was observed a few times. The gene calls are TRBV7-3 and TRBJ1-1; D uncertain. From germline, CDR1 is SGHTA and CDR2 FQGTGA. The CDR3 is 14 residues long. V lost 3 bases to trimming and J lost 5 bases, with 13 bases between them. DNA of the CDR3: TGTGCCAGCAGCTTCGAGGGCGTGAGTACTGAAGCTTTCTTT. This codes for CASSFEGVSTEAFF.

This clonotype was seen many times. V usage is TRBV7-2 and J usage is TRBJ2-1, with a weak D call TRBD2 (5 bases). Trimming pared 5 bases from V and 5 bases from J, leaving 10 bases between. This CDR3 is 13 amino acids long. Germline loops: CDR1 SGHTA, CDR2 FQGNSA. CDR3: CASSETRDNEQFF. CDR3 DNA: TGTGCCAGCAGCGAAACTAGAGACAATGAGCAGTTCTTC. The variable domain in full, with the rest retrieved from reference TRBV7-2 and TRBJ2-1, is GAGVSQSPSNKVTEKGKDVELRCDPISGHTALYWYRQSLGQGLEFLIYFQGNSAPDKSGLPSDRFSAERTGGSVSTLTIQRTQQEDSAVYLCASSETRDNEQFFGPGTRLTVL.

A word on this clonotype: Just one base apart from a much larger clone, this may be a read error. The V gene is TRBV12-3 or TRBV12-4, the J gene TRBJ1-4, with D unresolved. CDR3 length equals 17 residues. CDR3: CASSLALSGSTNEKLIF. CDR3 nucleotide sequence: TGTGCCAGCAGTTTAGCGCTCTCGGGGTCGACGAATGAAAAACTGATTTTT.

In its sample, this clonotype was seen many times. The rearrangement links TRBV28 to TRBJ1-1; TRBD1 is a possible D gene (6 bases). The length of the CDR3 is 12 residues. Looked up from germline, CDR1 is MDHEN and CDR2 is SYDVKM. Trimming removed 6 bases from V and 8 bases from J, with 13 bases in between. CDR3 protein: CASSRGGQEAFF. CDR3 in DNA: TGTGCCAGCAGCCGGGGGGGGCAGGAAGCTTTCTTT.

Only a few counts were recorded for this clonotype. This chain connects TRBV20-1 to TRBJ2-1, with 11 positions matching TRBD2. Losses at the gene ends were 7 bases for V and 4 bases for J; bases not matched to a gene: 6. This CDR3 has 14 residues. The germline CDR1 and CDR2 sequences are DFQATT and SNEGSKA (reference sequence). CDR3 in DNA: TGCAGTGGTGTTCTAGCGGGGGGTTACAATGAGCAGTTCTTC. This codes for CSGVLAGGYNEQFF.

This clonotype has at least ten counts. The chain carries TRBV18 and TRBJ2-2, with D uncertain. Germline V gene sequence: CDR1 KGHSH, CDR2 LQKENI. The V gene lost 2 bases and the J gene lost 1 base, with 11 bases spanning the gap. The CDR3 runs to 16 residues. In DNA, the CDR3 is TGTGCCAGCTCACCAACTTCGGTAGGGAACACCGGGGAGCTGTTTTTT. Translating it yields CASSPTSVGNTGELFF.

This clonotype was recorded many times. This sequence joins TRBV20-1 and TRBJ1-5, with TRBD1 as a possible D gene (6 bases). Trimming cost V 3 bases and J 0 bases, with 9 bases left between them. CDR3 length: 14 amino acids. The germline gives CDR1 DFQATT, CDR2 SNEGSKA (reference sequence). The CDR3 protein is CSASNRDSNQPQHF. CDR3 coding DNA: TGCAGTGCTAGCAACAGGGATAGCAATCAGCCCCAGCATTTT.

This clonotype has at least ten counts. The rearrangement uses TRBV25-1 and TRBJ1-1, with 9 bases that match TRBD1. Trimming cost V 6 bases and J 6 bases; bases outside gene matches: 5. CDR1 is MGHDK and CDR2 is SYGVNS in the germline V gene. This CDR3 spans 13 amino acids. The CDR3 here is CASSGTGLAEAFF. CDR3 nucleotides: TGTGCCAGCAGCGGGACAGGGCTTGCTGAAGCTTTCTTT.

This clonotype has a count of ten or more. The J gene is TRBJ2-7, the V gene TRBV10-3; D perhaps matches TRBD1 (5 bases). The germline V gene has CDR1 ENHRY and CDR2 SYGVKD. With 2 bases removed from V and 3 bases from J, the gap between germline ends came to 14 bases. The CDR3 contains 15 residues. The CDR3 region is CAISEGLRTNYEQYF. The DNA of the CDR3 is TGTGCCATCAGTGAGGGTTTGAGGACAAACTACGAGCAGTACTTC.

The chain is built from TRBV20-1 and TRBJ1-2; no clear D gene. From germline, CDR1 is DFQATT and CDR2 SNEGSKA (reference sequence). With 3 bases removed from V and 8 bases from J, the gap between germline ends came to 4 bases. The CDR3 is 9 residues long. Written as DNA, the CDR3 is TGCAGTGCTAGTGACGGCTACACCTTC. Protein: CSASDGYTF.

In regard to this clonotype: A much bigger clone sits one base away, suggesting this may be a read error. The chain's CDR3 is CASSLPEGTWETQYF. In nucleotides, the CDR3 is TGTGCCAGCAGTTTACCCGAGGGAACATGGGAGACCCAGTACTTC. The chain recombines TRBV12-3 or TRBV12-4 with TRBJ2-5; tentative D call: TRBD2 (5 bases). CDR3 size: 15 residues. V shed 2 bases and J shed 5 bases, with 15 bases lying between them.

The chain links TRBV11-3 to TRBJ2-5; TRBD2 matches at 9 bases. The CDR3 length is 14 residues. Germline values: CDR1 SGHNT, CDR2 YENEEA. Trimming at V came to 5 bases and at J to 5 bases, leaving 6 bases not matched to a gene. The CDR3 sequence: CASSREREDETQYF. The DNA for the CDR3 is TGTGCCAGCAGCAGAGAGCGGGAGGATGAGACCCAGTACTTC.

The rearrangement joins TRBV24-1 to TRBJ1-1, with D possibly TRBD1 on 5 matching bases. With 4 bases removed from V and 5 bases from J, the gap between germline ends came to 10 bases. Germline lookup yields CDR1 KGHDR and CDR2 SFDVKD. The CDR3 covers 13 residues. DNA of the CDR3: TGTGCCACCAGTGACGGGGGAAAGACTGAAGCTTTCTTT. It specifies CATSDGGKTEAFF.

The table lists this clonotype with many counts. The V call is TRBV29-1, the J call TRBJ2-7; TRBD1 is a possible D gene (6 bases). From germline, CDR1 is SQVTM and CDR2 ANQGSEA. Deletions cut 6 bases from V and 7 bases from J, with 13 bases between. The CDR3 covers 11 residues. The chain's CDR3 is CSVQTGWEQYF. CDR3 nucleotide sequence: TGCAGCGTGCAAACAGGGTGGGAGCAGTACTTC.

There are many counts of this clonotype. V and J are TRBV5-1 and TRBJ2-1; 10 nucleotides agree with TRBD2. V shed 0 bases, J shed 7 bases, and the junction held 4 bases outside the gene matches. The V gene's germline CDR1 is SGHRS and CDR2 YFSETQ. The CDR3 is 15 residues long. CDR3: CASSLVIAGGNEQFF. The DNA of the CDR3 is TGCGCCAGCAGCTTGGTAATAGCGGGGGGAAATGAGCAGTTCTTC.

There are many counts of this clonotype. The rearrangement uses TRBV10-3 and TRBJ2-3; the match to TRBD2 covers 7 bases. The CDR3 extends over 14 amino acids. Germline-derived CDR1 and CDR2 are ENHRY and SYGVKD. With V trimmed by 5 bases and J by 2 bases, 4 bases remained unmatched. In DNA, the CDR3 is TGTGCCATCAGTCCGGGGGGAACCACAGATACGCAGTATTTT. Its translation: CAISPGGTTDTQYF.

The chain employs TRBV2 and TRBJ2-7; 8 bases are shared with TRBD2. The J segment lost 2 bases and the V segment lost 4 bases, leaving 4 bases of the junction unmatched. This CDR3 is built from 14 residues. The germline gives CDR1 SNHLY, CDR2 FYNNEI. The CDR3 sequence is CASSARTSTYEQYF. The CDR3 region has the DNA TGTGCCAGCAGTGCTCGGACTAGCACCTACGAGCAGTACTTC.

This clonotype was detected a few times. The J gene is TRBJ1-5, the V gene TRBV6-5; TRBD1 matches at 7 bases. The CDR3 covers 16 residues. V lost 4 bases, J lost 0 bases, and 6 bases stayed unmatched. Germline V gene data show CDR1 as MNHEY and CDR2 as SVGAGI. CDR3 bases: TGTGCCAGCAGTTCGTCGGACAGGTTTAGCAATCAGCCCCAGCATTTT. Amino acid sequence: CASSSSDRFSNQPQHF.

The gene calls are TRBV7-7 and TRBJ2-3; TRBD1 or TRBD2 may be the D gene (5 bases each). CDR3 length: 15 amino acids. V was trimmed by 4 bases and J by 3 bases, leaving 14 bases between them. Per germline, CDR1 SSHAT and CDR2 FNYEAQ (reference sequence). CDR3: CASSSGDHWTDTQYF. In DNA form, the CDR3 reads TGTGCCAGCAGCTCCGGGGACCATTGGACAGATACGCAGTATTTT.

This clonotype has just a few counts. The rearrangement joins TRBV3-1 to TRBJ2-3, with 7 positions matching TRBD1. This CDR3 region has 16 residues. Germline V gene data show CDR1 as LGHDT and CDR2 as YNNKEL (reference sequence). V lost 2 bases and J lost 4; bases outside the gene matches: 9. Here the CDR3 reads CASSQHFGTAPDTQYF. The CDR3 DNA reads as TGTGCCAGCAGCCAACATTTCGGGACAGCGCCAGATACGCAGTATTTT.

This clonotype occurred many times. The V call is TRBV20-1, the J call TRBJ2-7; possibly TRBD2 for D (5 bases). The CDR3 covers 16 residues. The germline gives CDR1 DFQATT, CDR2 SNEGSKA (reference sequence). Trimming removed 0 bases from V and 0 bases from J, with 15 bases in between. CDR3 residues: CSARDPRVAFSYEQYF. The CDR3 DNA is TGCAGTGCTAGAGATCCGAGAGTAGCGTTCTCCTACGAGCAGTACTTC.

This clonotype was detected only a few times. The V and J genes are TRBV20-1 and TRBJ2-5; 7 bases map to TRBD2. The CDR3 runs to 13 residues. The J segment lost 6 bases and the V segment lost 6 bases, leaving 10 bases of the junction unmatched. The germline V gene has CDR1 DFQATT and CDR2 SNEGSKA (reference sequence). The CDR3 region has the DNA TGCAGTGCCCGCCGGCGGGAGATACAGACCCAGTACTTC. Translated, it gives CSARRREIQTQYF.

This clonotype was picked up a small number of times. The chain couples TRBV2 to TRBJ1-5; 7 bases map to TRBD1. This CDR3 is built from 12 residues. J gave up 6 bases and V 6 bases, and 2 bases lay outside the gene matches. In germline, CDR1 is SNHLY, CDR2 FYNNEI. The CDR3 sequence: CASSNRGQPQHF. The CDR3 DNA follows: TGTGCCAGCAGCAACAGGGGTCAGCCCCAGCATTTT.

There are many counts of this clonotype. The chain has TRBV6-5 and TRBJ1-2; D is unclear. The V gene's germline CDR1 is MNHEY and CDR2 SVGAGI. V lost 6 bases, J lost 7 bases, and 9 bases lay in between. There are 11 residues in the CDR3. The DNA of the CDR3 is TGTGCCAGCAGCGGGCAGCTTGGCTACACCTTC. This sequence encodes CASSGQLGYTF.

Ten or more counts support this clonotype. V is TRBV20-1 and J is TRBJ2-1, with a possible D match to TRBD2 (6 bases). CDR1 DFQATT and CDR2 SNEGSKA come from the germline V gene (reference sequence). This CDR3 contains 16 residues. Trimming took off 0 bases at V and 2 bases at J, with 14 bases between the two ends. The CDR3 sequence: CSARDRRGSAYNEQFF. CDR3 sequence (DNA): TGCAGTGCTAGAGATCGTCGGGGGTCCGCCTACAATGAGCAGTTCTTC.

This clonotype was counted ten times or more. The rearrangement uses TRBV21-1 and TRBJ2-7. TRBV21-1 has pseudogene status. CDR3 length: 16 residues. CDR3 DNA: TGTGCCAGCAGCTTCCTACCTACAGGGGGCTCCTACGAGCAGTACTTC. Translated: CASSFLPTGGSYEQYF.

This clonotype has ten or more counts. The chain links TRBV7-9 to TRBJ2-1, with 9 nucleotides matching TRBD1. Germline V gene data show CDR1 as SEHNR and CDR2 as FQNEAQ (reference sequence). V was clipped by 5 bases and J by 10 bases; unmatched bases: 12. The CDR3 has 15 residues. CDR3 in amino acids: CASSPDRGWRSEQFF. CDR3 nucleotide sequence: TGTGCCAGCAGCCCGGACAGGGGATGGCGGTCGGAGCAGTTCTTC.

This clonotype was recorded at least ten times. This sequence joins TRBV20-1 and TRBJ2-1; 9 bases agree with TRBD2. The CDR3 covers 15 residues. The germline V gene has CDR1 DFQATT and CDR2 SNEGSKA (reference sequence). V lost 1 base to trimming and J lost 2 bases; unmatched junction nucleotides: 3. Here the CDR3 reads CSARGLADTYNEQFF. CDR3 DNA sequence: TGCAGTGCTAGAGGACTAGCGGACACCTACAATGAGCAGTTCTTC.